Listed here is a single T cell receptor beta chain. V shed 4 bases and J shed 9 bases, with 15 bases lying between them. CDR1 is SGHNT, CDR2 YYREEE, per germline (reference sequence). The CDR3 runs 13 residues. The data originate from a study of blood T cell repertoires in COVID-19. Looking at the study overall: Specimens from acute and convalescent COVID-19 originated in the United States, Italy and Spain. Sample material is recorded as cDNA or gDNA derived from T cells, B-cell-depleted T cells, or PBMCs.

As originally analysed: Quantification of nucleated cells was approximated via reference gene primer amplification. TCRdb's table, derived via immunoSEQ multiplex PCR, lists solely in-frame clones and lacks some. V, J and clone size reflect that table, while D and trimming were determined from the DNA. The sample holds about 500,000 clones, nearly 90% seen once. Seattle's enrolled individuals joined amid active infection and were then monitored longitudinally. The sample taken for sequencing was peripheral blood. V is TRBV5-4 and J is TRBJ2-3; no firm D call. The TCR originated in a man aged 18-30 years with COVID-19, enrolled during active disease. Written as DNA, the CDR3 is TGTGCCAGCAGCGCTATTAATTCCCAAACGCAGTATTTT. It yields the protein CASSAINSQTQYF.